These 19 T cell receptor beta chains originate from one sample sequenced in a study of PD-1 blockade in classical Hodgkin lymphoma. Each patient's relapse followed autologous stem cell transplantation, and brentuximab vedotin exposure varied. Sequencing was performed with immunoSEQ multiplex PCR; in TCRdb, only in-frame clones are kept and a portion is missing. Of approximately 58,000 clones listed, more than 85% are singletons. The material was peripheral blood mononuclear cells (PBMCs), obtained before the second cycle of nivolumab. These receptors originate from a human donor with classical Hodgkin lymphoma.

This clone showed up just a few times. The CDR3 coding sequence is TGTGCCAGCACCCCAAGAGATGAGGTCACCGGGGAGCTGTTTTTT. This gives the protein CASTPRDEVTGELFF. V usage is TRBV4-2 and J usage is TRBJ2-2; no reliable D call. The CDR3 extends over 15 amino acids. Germline CDR1 and CDR2: LGHNA and YNFKEQ. The V end was cut by 7 bases, the J end by 4 bases, with 16 bases between.

The chain recombines TRBV27 with TRBJ1-1; D call uncertain. The CDR3 consists of 14 residues. V lost 2 bases and J 3 bases, leaving 10 bases between the germline ends. Germline V gene lookup returns CDR1 MNHEY and CDR2 SMNVEV (reference sequence). The CDR3 is CASSLTAGDTEAFF. The CDR3 coding sequence is TGTGCCAGCAGTTTAACCGCCGGGGACACTGAAGCTTTCTTT.

The V call is TRBV27, the J call TRBJ2-1, with 7 bases lining up with TRBD1. The trim removed 2 bases at V and 7 bases at J, leaving 17 bases unmatched. The CDR3 has 18 residues. Germline assignment: CDR1 MNHEY and CDR2 SMNVEV (reference sequence). CDR3 in DNA: TGTGCCAGCAGTTTAGGGGACAGTTTCCCTAACGCCGTGAATGAGCAGTTCTTC. This sequence encodes CASSLGDSFPNAVNEQFF.

The J gene is TRBJ2-5, the V gene TRBV6-5; the D gene is possibly TRBD2 (6 bases). V shed 0 bases and J shed 4 bases, with 12 bases lying between them. Germline CDR1 is MNHEY and CDR2 is SVGAGI. There are 15 residues in the CDR3. CDR3 bases: TGTGCCAGCAGTTACTCGTCGGGGGTCCCAGAGACCCAGTACTTC. Translation: CASSYSSGVPETQYF.

The chain joins TRBV5-4 to TRBJ2-3, with TRBD1 identical over 7 bases. With V trimmed by 3 bases and J by 2 bases, 9 bases remained unmatched. The CDR3 sequence is 16 residues long. Germline values: CDR1 SGHNT, CDR2 YYREEE (reference sequence). The CDR3 region has the DNA TGTGCCAGCAGCTCCCCGGGACAGACTCACACAGATACGCAGTATTTT. The encoded protein is CASSSPGQTHTDTQYF.

J is TRBJ1-5 and V is TRBV6-4; D remains unclear. Germline CDR1 and CDR2: MRHNA and SNTAGT. V was pared by 4 bases and J by 4 bases, with 8 bases between. The CDR3 runs to 13 residues. The CDR3, as DNA: TGTGCCAGCAGTGCGGAACCTAATCAGCCCCAGCATTTT. Its translation: CASSAEPNQPQHF.

The chain carries TRBV7-2 and TRBJ1-2, with 7 bases aligning to TRBD1. This CDR3 region has 15 residues. Germline assignment: CDR1 SGHTA and CDR2 FQGNSA. After removal of 2 bases from V and 3 bases from J, the junction contained 6 bases not matched to a gene. In DNA form, the CDR3 reads TGTGCCAGCAGCTTACTGGGGACAGCCGACTATGGCTACACCTTC. This gives the protein CASSLLGTADYGYTF.

This chain connects TRBV19 to TRBJ1-4; a weak D match, TRBD1 (6 bases). The CDR3 runs 16 residues. Per germline, CDR1 LNHDA and CDR2 SQIVND (reference sequence). The germline V and J ends were trimmed by 3 bases and 0 bases, with 11 bases remaining between them. For the CDR3, the DNA is TGTGCCAGTAGTATCTGGACAGCTGCAACTAATGAAAAACTGTTTTTT. Its protein is CASSIWTAATNEKLFF.

This sequence joins TRBV9 and TRBJ2-5; tentative D call: TRBD2 (5 bases). Per germline, CDR1 SGDLS and CDR2 YYNGEE. This CDR3 is built from 17 residues. Trimming removed 1 base from V and 4 bases from J, with 20 bases in between. Here the CDR3 DNA reads TGTGCCAGCAGCGTACTTGACGAAGTAGGCGCGGGAGAGACCCAGTACTTC. It is translated as CASSVLDEVGAGETQYF. The full variable domain, its missing parts supplied by reference TRBV9 and TRBJ2-5, is DSGVTQTPKHLITATGQRVTLRCSPRSGDLSVYWYQQSLDQGLQFLIQYYNGEERAKGNILERFSAQQFPDLHSELNLSSLELGDSALYFCASSVLDEVGAGETQYFGPGTRLLVL.

This clone qualifies as medium-sized. The chain has TRBV2 and TRBJ2-2, with TRBD2 matching over 7 bases. CDR3 size: 15 residues. Germline V lookup: CDR1 SNHLY, CDR2 FYNNEI. The V segment lost 6 bases and the J segment 8 bases; nucleotides outside the gene matches: 12. CDR3 sequence reads: CASSAGTIAPGELFF. The CDR3 nucleotides read TGTGCCAGCAGCGCGGGGACTATCGCGCCAGGGGAGCTGTTTTTT.

The genes are TRBV9 and TRBJ1-1; TRBD1 aligns across 7 bases. Germline CDR1 and CDR2: SGDLS and YYNGEE. Trimming cost V 3 bases and J 3 bases; bases outside gene matches: 5. CDR3 length equals 14 residues. The CDR3 coding sequence is TGTGCCAGCAGCGAACAGGGGAGATACACTGAAGCTTTCTTT. Translation: CASSEQGRYTEAFF.

The genes are TRBV7-8 and TRBJ2-5, with 15 nucleotides matching TRBD2. The CDR3 is 17 residues long. Germline CDR1 and CDR2: SGHVS and FQNEAQ. V lost 5 bases and J lost 3; bases outside the gene matches: 7. The DNA for the CDR3 is TGTGCCAGCAGCATGGGACTAGCGGGAGGCTTAAAAGAGACCCAGTACTTC. It codes for CASSMGLAGGLKETQYF.

The genes are TRBV5-1 and TRBJ2-7; a possible D gene is TRBD2 (6 bases). The CDR3 sequence is 16 residues long. The ends were cut back, 1 base at V and 4 bases at J, with 18 bases in the middle. Germline CDR1 and CDR2: SGHRS and YFSETQ. CDR3 nucleotide sequence: TGCGCCAGCAGCTTGTCCCCCCGGGAGAACCATTACGAGCAGTACTTC. Amino acid sequence: CASSLSPRENHYEQYF.

The chain carries TRBV28 and TRBJ1-3; a weak D match, TRBD1 (5 bases). The CDR3 contains 17 residues. Germline loops: CDR1 MDHEN, CDR2 SYDVKM. The ends were cut back, 5 bases at V and 0 bases at J, with 17 bases in the middle. CDR3 loop: CASSVWDLSSSGNTIYF. In DNA form, the CDR3 reads TGTGCCAGCAGTGTCTGGGACCTAAGTAGCTCTGGAAACACCATATATTTT.

This clone occurred once. The chain couples TRBV7-2 to TRBJ2-3; TRBD2 matches at 10 bases. Losses at the gene ends were 0 bases for V and 3 bases for J; bases not matched to a gene: 6. Germline V lookup: CDR1 SGHTA, CDR2 FQGNSA. The CDR3 length is 17 residues. The CDR3 DNA reads TGTGCCAGCAGCTTAGCCCTAGCGGGAGCGGGGACAGATACGCAGTATTTT. This codes for CASSLALAGAGTDTQYF.

V and J are TRBV9 and TRBJ1-1; no clear D. The CDR3 totals 15 residues. Germline V gene lookup returns CDR1 SGDLS and CDR2 YYNGEE. Trimming pared 3 bases from V and 7 bases from J, leaving 19 bases between. Written as DNA, the CDR3 is TGTGCCAGCAGCGCTTACGAAAAGGGAACCGGTGAAGCTTTCTTT. Translated: CASSAYEKGTGEAFF.

The chain links TRBV4-2 to TRBJ2-7, with 8 bases that match TRBD1. This CDR3 spans 16 amino acids. V lost 0 bases and J lost 4; bases outside the gene matches: 8. Germline V gene data show CDR1 as LGHNA and CDR2 as YNFKEQ. CDR3 DNA sequence: TGTGCCAGCAGCCAAGATTTGGCAGGGGGCGGGTACGAGCAGTACTTC. Translated, it gives CASSQDLAGGGYEQYF.

This chain uses TRBV11-2 with TRBJ1-5; D gene unclear. CDR3 length equals 15 residues. Between the trimmed V and J ends, which lost 0 bases and 2 bases, there was a span of 8 bases. Germline CDR1 and CDR2: SGHAT and FQNNGV. The CDR3 coding sequence is TGTGCCAGCAGCTTAGATCTGGGCGGCAATCAGCCCCAGCATTTT. It specifies CASSLDLGGNQPQHF. The entire variable domain, with the rest obtained from reference TRBV11-2 and TRBJ1-5, is as follows: EAGVAQSPRYKIIEKRQSVAFWCNPISGHATLYWYQQILGQGPKLLIQFQNNGVVDDSQLPKDRFSAERLKGVDSTLKIQPAKLEDSAVYLCASSLDLGGNQPQHFGDGTRLSIL.

The chain combines TRBV28 with TRBJ2-2, with D perhaps being TRBD1 or TRBD2 (5 bases each). V lost 4 bases and J 6 bases, leaving 21 bases between the germline ends. The V gene's germline CDR1 is MDHEN and CDR2 SYDVKM. The CDR3 extends over 17 amino acids. The CDR3 reads CASSSGATKRGSGELFF. The CDR3 region has the DNA TGTGCCAGCAGTTCCGGGGCTACCAAAAGGGGATCCGGGGAGCTGTTTTTT.